Listed below are T cell receptor beta chains from one sample, sequenced in a study of blood T cell repertoires in COVID-19. Profiled with immunoSEQ multiplex PCR; TCRdb holds only in-frame clones, not every one. The table has roughly 100,000 clones, 88% seen once. The sequenced sample was peripheral blood. These receptors came from a man older than 75 with acute or convalescent COVID-19. Both conserved end residues are part of each CDR3. Each record gives: D gene, V gene, clone size, J gene, CDR3 protein, CDR3 DNA. A D gene is named only where the DNA matches it firmly. Clone size is not always given. Where it is, it says once, few, many or a class for expanded clones.

TRBD1	TRBV5-1	.	TRBJ1-4	CASSSQTGSTEKLFF	TGCGCCAGCAGCTCCCAGACAGGGTCGACTGAAAAACTGTTTTTT
.	TRBV6-6	.	TRBJ2-5	CASSSHLTGSETQYF	TGTGCCAGCAGCTCCCATCTTACAGGGTCGGAGACCCAGTACTTC
.	TRBV28	.	TRBJ1-2	CASARPWGGSDGYTF	TGTGCCAGCGCGAGACCTTGGGGGGGTTCGGATGGCTACACCTTC
TRBD1	TRBV3-1/TRBV3-2	.	TRBJ1-3	CASSTARGSGNTIYF	TGTGCCAGCAGCACCGCCAGGGGGTCTGGAAACACCATATATTTT
TRBD2	TRBV5-1	.	TRBJ2-3	CASSLAGGAFTDTQYF	TGCGCCAGCAGCTTGGCCGGGGGGGCGTTCACGGATACGCAGTATTTT
TRBD1	TRBV6-5	.	TRBJ1-5	CASSRTGKENQPQHF	TGTGCCAGCAGTAGGACAGGGAAAGAGAATCAGCCCCAGCATTTT
TRBD1	TRBV28	.	TRBJ1-5	CASSIRQGENQPQHF	TGTGCCAGCAGCATTCGACAGGGAGAAAATCAGCCCCAGCATTTT
.	TRBV7-8	.	TRBJ1-1	CASSRGQGQAFF	TGTGCCAGCAGCCGCGGACAAGGGCAAGCTTTCTTT
TRBD2	TRBV5-3	.	TRBJ2-7	CARSLTSGYTEQYF	TGTGCCAGAAGCCTGACTAGCGGATATACCGAGCAGTACTTC
.	TRBV7-8	.	TRBJ1-3	CASSLTRGNTIYF	TGTGCCAGCAGCTTAACCAGAGGAAACACCATATATTTT
.	TRBV10-1	few	TRBJ2-1	CASRRHNEQFF	TGCGCCAGCAGGCGGCACAATGAGCAGTTCTTC
.	TRBV12-3/TRBV12-4	.	TRBJ2-7	CASRSGVIYEQYF	TGTGCCAGCAGGTCGGGGGTAATCTACGAGCAGTACTTC
TRBD1	TRBV10-3	few	TRBJ1-5	CAISPGQGGNQPQHF	TGTGCCATCAGCCCGGGACAGGGGGGCAATCAGCCCCAGCATTTT
TRBD2	TRBV19	.	TRBJ2-3	CASSKVASGGWDTQYF	TGTGCCAGTAGTAAGGTGGCTAGCGGGGGGTGGGATACGCAGTATTTT
.	TRBV6-5	once	TRBJ1-1	CASSYVSRDEAFF	TGTGCCAGCAGTTACGTCTCAAGAGATGAAGCTTTCTTT